This TCR beta chain is from a study of shared clonotypes between healthy human individuals. Terminally differentiated effector memory CD45RA+ cells were left out of the naive CD8 fraction, which was CD45RO-negative and positively selected for CCR7. The study drew its donors from healthy HIV-negative adults without recent acute infections or vaccinations. On this clone: What it binds is unknown.

Study results and caveats: Sharing across four donors was highest in naive CD4 (around 5%) and lowest in memory CD8 (about 0.4%). Generation probabilities of non-shared clonotypes were lower (relative to those shared by all four donors).

Trimming left V 3 bases short and J 7 bases short, with 18 bases between. Germline assignment: CDR1 SQVTM and CDR2 ANQGSEA. This CDR3 is 14 amino acids long. Each subset's genomic DNA was split evenly across several immunoSEQ plates. The assay was immunoSEQ multiplex PCR, and TCRdb's table has in-frame clones only and misses some. Of more than 600,000 clones listed, about 91% are singletons. The gene calls are TRBV29-1 and TRBJ1-2, with D perhaps matching TRBD1 (5 bases). The source of this sequence is a man younger than 45 in good health. The sample consisted of naive CD8+ T cells sorted from blood. CDR3 bases: TGCAGCGTTGACCCAGGGCCCCCTATGGGTGGCTACACCTTC. It is translated as CSVDPGPPMGGYTF.